Following are 29 T cell receptor beta chains from one sample sequenced in a study of blood T cell repertoires in COVID-19. Data came from immunoSEQ multiplex PCR; TCRdb stores just in-frame clones and leaves some out. The repertoire consists of about 140,000 clones, with around 83% occurring once and the leading ten covering about 8%. The sequenced sample consisted of peripheral blood. These receptors all come from a woman aged 60-70 years with acute or convalescent COVID-19.

V gene TRBV30 combines with J gene TRBJ2-5; D might be TRBD2 (5 bases). Trimming left V 3 bases short and J 5 bases short, with 13 bases between. This CDR3 has 13 residues. CDR1 is GTSNPN, CDR2 SVGIG, per germline (reference sequence). The CDR3 reads CAWSTRFTETQYF. CDR3 nucleotide sequence: TGTGCCTGGAGCACTAGGTTTACCGAGACCCAGTACTTC.

V and J are TRBV7-2 and TRBJ2-1; 7 nucleotides line up with TRBD1. V lost 5 bases to trimming and J lost 5 bases; unmatched junction nucleotides: 6. Germline lookup yields CDR1 SGHTA and CDR2 FQGNSA. This CDR3 region has 14 residues. CDR3 region: CASSTDRADNEQFF. In DNA, the CDR3 is TGTGCCAGCAGCACAGACAGGGCTGACAATGAGCAGTTCTTC. Full variable domain (remainder filled in from reference TRBV7-2 and TRBJ2-1): GAGVSQSPSNKVTEKGKDVELRCDPISGHTALYWYRQSLGQGLEFLIYFQGNSAPDKSGLPSDRFSAERTGGSVSTLTIQRTQQEDSAVYLCASSTDRADNEQFFGPGTRLTVL.

The rearrangement joins TRBV27 to TRBJ1-6; TRBD1 agrees at 8 bases. The CDR3 runs 14 residues. V dropped 5 bases and J dropped 5; count of bases not matched to a gene: 2. Germline V gene data show CDR1 as MNHEY and CDR2 as SMNVEV (reference sequence). The CDR3 DNA is TGTGCCAGCAGTCGGACAGGGAATAATTCACCCCTCCACTTT. This encodes CASSRTGNNSPLHF.

The rearrangement joins TRBV11-3 to TRBJ2-2; 7 positions match TRBD2. Per the germline V gene, CDR1 is SGHNT and CDR2 is YENEEA. CDR3 length: 18 residues. Trimming cost V 5 bases and J 1 base; bases outside gene matches: 13. In nucleotides, the CDR3 is TGTGCCAGCAGCCGGGCCGTATGGAGCGGGGAGAACACCGGGGAGCTGTTTTTT. It is translated as CASSRAVWSGENTGELFF.

This chain uses TRBV6-2 or TRBV6-3 with TRBJ2-3, with TRBD2 as a possible D gene (6 bases). The V gene's germline CDR1 is MNHEY and CDR2 SVGEGT. The V end lost 4 bases, the J end lost 2 bases, and 19 bases lay between the germline ends. The CDR3 contains 17 residues. As DNA, the CDR3 is TGTGCCAGCAGTTCCCTGGGGCGTGGCGGGGCCACAGATACGCAGTATTTT. It codes for CASSSLGRGGATDTQYF.

The chain uses TRBV7-2 and TRBJ1-6; 8 nucleotides align to TRBD1. The CDR3 length is 15 residues. Unmatched junction bases numbered 9, after V lost 5 bases and J lost 9 bases. Germline V gene lookup returns CDR1 SGHTA and CDR2 FQGNSA. The CDR3 is CASSLRTGYGSPLHF. In DNA, the CDR3 is TGTGCCAGCAGCCTCCGGACAGGGTACGGTTCACCCCTCCACTTT. The variable domain in full, with the rest retrieved from reference TRBV7-2 and TRBJ1-6, is GAGVSQSPSNKVTEKGKDVELRCDPISGHTALYWYRQSLGQGLEFLIYFQGNSAPDKSGLPSDRFSAERTGGSVSTLTIQRTQQEDSAVYLCASSLRTGYGSPLHFGNGTRLTVT.

This clone was detected only once. V gene TRBV7-6 combines with J gene TRBJ1-3, with D uncertain. V dropped 2 bases and J dropped 1 base, with 9 bases sitting between them. Germline assignment: CDR1 SGHVS and CDR2 FNYEAQ. The CDR3 is 15 residues long. CDR3 region: CASSLSGKSGNTIYF. The CDR3 DNA reads TGTGCCAGCAGCTTATCGGGGAAGTCTGGAAACACCATATATTTT.

The rearrangement joins TRBV4-2 to TRBJ2-5; TRBD1 agrees at 7 bases. The length of the CDR3 is 21 residues. Trimming removed 3 bases from V and 2 bases from J; junction bases left unmatched: 24. Per the germline V gene, CDR1 is LGHNA and CDR2 is YNFKEQ. CDR3 DNA sequence: TGTGCCAGCAGCCACGGTCCCGCCCAGTTCCAGGGGACAGCTATACAAGAGACCCAGTACTTC. Its translation is CASSHGPAQFQGTAIQETQYF.

The gene calls are TRBV5-6 and TRBJ2-7, with 9 bases identical to TRBD1. The CDR3 spans 16 residues. J was trimmed by 0 bases and V by 4 bases; bases with no gene match: 8. CDR1 SGHDT and CDR2 YYEEEE come from the germline V gene. As DNA, the CDR3 is TGTGCCAGCAGCCCTGGGACAGGGCACAGCTCCTACGAGCAGTACTTC. Its protein is CASSPGTGHSSYEQYF. Together with reference TRBV5-6 and TRBJ2-7, the CDR3 gives the full variable domain: DAGVTQSPTHLIKTRGQQVTLRCSPKSGHDTVSWYQQALGQGPQFIFQYYEEEERQRGNFPDRFSGHQFPNYSSELNVNALLLGDSALYLCASSPGTGHSSYEQYFGPGTRLTVT.

V is TRBV25-1 and J is TRBJ1-1; D might be TRBD1 (6 bases). V lost 4 bases to trimming and J lost 1 base, with 13 bases between them. The CDR3 covers 15 residues. Per germline, CDR1 MGHDK and CDR2 SYGVNS. As DNA, the CDR3 is TGTGCCAGCAGTGTGGCAGGGGCCCAGAACACTGAAGCTTTCTTT. This encodes CASSVAGAQNTEAFF. The full variable domain, completed using reference TRBV25-1 and TRBJ1-1, is EADIYQTPRYLVIGTGKKITLECSQTMGHDKMYWYQQDPGMELHLIHYSYGVNSTEKGDLSSESTVSRIRTEHFPLTLESARPSHTSQYLCASSVAGAQNTEAFFGQGTRLTVV.

This chain links TRBV19 with TRBJ2-2; a possible D gene is TRBD1 (6 bases). Trimming stripped 1 base from V and 8 bases from J, with 8 bases between. The germline gives CDR1 LNHDA, CDR2 SQIVND (reference sequence). The CDR3 has 13 amino acids. CDR3 loop: CASSIAGTGELFF. Here the CDR3 DNA reads TGTGCCAGTAGTATAGCCGGGACAGGGGAGCTGTTTTTT.

This clone has only one observation. The CDR3 DNA follows: TGTGCCAGCAGCGGAGGCCAAGCGGGGGGTCCTGAGACCCAGTACTTC. It yields the protein CASSGGQAGGPETQYF. The rearrangement uses TRBV5-4 and TRBJ2-5; 9 bases align to TRBD2. CDR3 length: 16 amino acids. The J segment lost 5 bases and the V segment lost 4 bases, leaving 12 bases of the junction unmatched. CDR1 is SGHNT and CDR2 is YYREEE in the germline V gene (reference sequence).

V and J are TRBV6-2 or TRBV6-3 and TRBJ2-1; tentatively, D is TRBD2 (6 bases). The CDR3 runs to 16 residues. V lost 4 bases and J 7 bases, leaving 20 bases between the germline ends. Germline CDR1 and CDR2: MNHEY and SVGEGT. Here the CDR3 DNA reads TGTGCCAGCAGTTCTCGGCAAAGGGGAGGTGGGAATGAGCAGTTCTTC. Translated, it gives CASSSRQRGGGNEQFF.

The CDR3 region is CATSSGLGEKLFF. The CDR3 nucleotides read TGTGCCACCTCCTCAGGGTTAGGTGAAAAACTGTTTTTT. The chain employs TRBV24-1 and TRBJ1-4, with D possibly being TRBD1 (5 bases). V lost 9 bases to trimming and J lost 7 bases, with 14 bases between them. The CDR3 is 13 amino acids. The germline CDR1 and CDR2 sequences are KGHDR and SFDVKD.

The chain has TRBV19 and TRBJ1-2; 7 bases agree with TRBD1. Germline CDR1 is LNHDA and CDR2 is SQIVND (reference sequence). Trimming removed 5 bases from V and 0 bases from J; junction bases left unmatched: 9. The CDR3 spans 16 residues. This CDR3 is CASSSFHRGSNYGYTF. The CDR3 nucleotides read TGTGCCAGTAGTTCATTCCACAGGGGCTCTAACTATGGCTACACCTTC.

CDR3 protein: CASRTGTGNRNTIYF. In nucleotides, the CDR3 is TGTGCCAGCAGAACCGGGACAGGGAATCGAAACACCATATATTTT. This chain uses TRBV6-5 with TRBJ1-3, with 9 bases lining up with TRBD1. With V trimmed by 6 bases and J by 5 bases, 8 bases remained unmatched. This CDR3 contains 15 residues. The germline CDR1 and CDR2 sequences are MNHEY and SVGAGI.

This clone appeared a few times. The rearrangement joins TRBV5-8 to TRBJ1-2, with TRBD1 matching 12 bases. The ends lost 2 bases at V and 7 bases at J; junction bases unmatched: 9. CDR3 size: 16 residues. Germline CDR1 reads SGHTS; CDR2 reads YDEGEE. This CDR3 reads CASSFRRGQGAGGYTF. CDR3 DNA sequence: TGTGCCAGCAGCTTTCGACGGGGACAGGGGGCAGGTGGCTACACCTTC.

The V gene is TRBV11-2, the J gene TRBJ1-1; D uncertain. CDR1 SGHAT and CDR2 FQNNGV come from the germline V gene. This CDR3 is built from 15 residues. The V end was cut by 5 bases, the J end by 0 bases, with 13 bases between. The chain's CDR3 is CASSVGRTMNTEAFF. The CDR3 DNA reads TGTGCCAGCAGCGTAGGACGTACTATGAACACTGAAGCTTTCTTT.

This chain links TRBV7-2 with TRBJ1-2; 12 bases are shared with TRBD1. Germline CDR1 is SGHTA and CDR2 is FQGNSA. Trimming took 0 bases from V and 7 from J; bases not matched to a gene: 12. The length of the CDR3 is 18 residues. The CDR3 region is CASSLAPYRDRGRGGYTF. DNA for the CDR3: TGTGCCAGCAGCTTAGCCCCCTATCGGGACAGGGGGCGCGGTGGCTACACCTTC.

The chain uses TRBV25-1 and TRBJ1-3, with D perhaps TRBD1 (5 bases). Germline V CDR1 and CDR2: MGHDK, SYGVNS. There are 16 residues in the CDR3. The V and J ends lost 1 base and 0 bases respectively, with 10 bases between them. The CDR3 DNA reads TGTGCCAGCAGTGAATTTCCAGGGAACTCTGGAAACACCATATATTTT. Translating it yields CASSEFPGNSGNTIYF.

This clone was counted a single time. The CDR3 protein is CATSDPRSGTGDYEQYF. CDR3 in DNA: TGTGCCACCAGTGACCCACGTTCCGGGACAGGGGACTACGAGCAGTACTTC. The gene calls are TRBV24-1 and TRBJ2-7, with TRBD1 identical over 10 bases. Trimming at V came to 4 bases and at J to 3 bases, leaving 11 bases not matched to a gene. The CDR3 contains 17 residues. The germline V gene encodes CDR1 KGHDR and CDR2 SFDVKD.

This clone was seen once. V and J are TRBV29-1 and TRBJ2-7; D is uncertain. The CDR3 consists of 13 residues. The germline gives CDR1 SQVTM, CDR2 ANQGSEA. V lost 6 bases and J lost 1, with 13 bases in between. In DNA, the CDR3 is TGCAGCGTCGTAGACGACAATTCCTACGAGCAGTACTTC. Its translation: CSVVDDNSYEQYF.

This chain links TRBV6-2 or TRBV6-3 with TRBJ2-3, with TRBD2 as a possible D gene (6 bases). V lost 2 bases and J lost 2, with 20 bases in between. The germline gives CDR1 MNHEY, CDR2 SVGEGT. The CDR3 runs 18 residues. The CDR3 DNA reads as TGTGCCAGCAGTTACGAGTTAGCGGCCACCTCCGACACAGATACGCAGTATTTT. As protein: CASSYELAATSDTDTQYF.

The chain joins TRBV6-4 to TRBJ1-5; TRBD1 agrees at 10 bases. Per germline, CDR1 MRHNA and CDR2 SNTAGT. CDR3 length: 21 amino acids. With 0 bases clipped from V and 2 bases from J, the junction kept 16 bases outside the gene matches. The CDR3 protein is CASSDSWRQGAGKSGNQPQHF. CDR3 DNA sequence: TGTGCCAGCAGTGACTCGTGGCGACAGGGGGCGGGTAAGTCGGGCAATCAGCCCCAGCATTTT.

The chain has TRBV6-4 and TRBJ1-2, with TRBD1 matching over 7 bases. This CDR3 is 19 amino acids long. Germline V gene data show CDR1 as MRHNA and CDR2 as SNTAGT. Trimming cost V 6 bases and J 4 bases; bases outside gene matches: 23. CDR3 loop: CASRVMGGQETYFSYGYTF. DNA of the CDR3: TGTGCCAGCAGGGTTATGGGAGGACAGGAGACTTACTTCTCCTATGGCTACACCTTC.

V is TRBV9 and J is TRBJ2-7, with D perhaps matching TRBD1 (6 bases). Germline-derived CDR1 and CDR2 are SGDLS and YYNGEE. Trimming took 0 bases from V and 3 from J, leaving 13 bases between them. This CDR3 has 15 amino acids. The CDR3 loop is CASSVGGDNGYEQYF. The CDR3 DNA sequence: TGTGCCAGCAGCGTAGGAGGGGACAACGGCTACGAGCAGTACTTC.

CDR3 in amino acids: CASSVGGNYNSPLHF. The CDR3 DNA sequence: TGTGCCAGCAGCGTAGGAGGGAACTATAATTCACCCCTCCACTTT. The rearrangement joins TRBV9 to TRBJ1-6; D is unresolved. Trimming left V 0 bases short and J 3 bases short, with 7 bases between. This CDR3 has 15 residues. Germline values: CDR1 SGDLS, CDR2 YYNGEE.

The chain has TRBV6-7 and TRBJ2-2; TRBD1 matches 8 bases. TRBV6-7 has ORF status, its function being uncertain. The CDR3 runs 13 residues. The J segment lost 5 bases and the V segment lost 6 bases, leaving 2 bases of the junction unmatched. The CDR3, as DNA: TGTGCCAGCAGGCGACAGGGGACCGGGGAGCTGTTTTTT. Translated: CASRRQGTGELFF.

The chain has TRBV21-1 and TRBJ2-5; TRBD2 was called by the table and not checked on the DNA. TRBV21-1 is a pseudogene segment. There are 14 residues in the CDR3. The CDR3 DNA reads TGTGCCCCCTGGGCGGGGGCACAGGTTGAGACCCAGTACTTC. Its translation: CAPWAGAQVETQYF.